This T cell receptor (beta chain) was recovered during a study of blood T cell repertoires in COVID-19. Study-wide context: T cells, B-cell-depleted T cells, or PBMCs supplied cDNA or gDNA.

Sequencing used immunoSEQ multiplex PCR; TCRdb keeps in-frame clones, though not all of them. Of about 370,000 clones in the sample, around 87% were seen once. This clonotype originated in a woman aged 25 to 39 with COVID-19, enrolled during active disease. Sequencing was done on a sample of peripheral blood.

Here the CDR3 reads CASAGGTGELFF. The DNA for the CDR3 is TGTGCCAGCGCAGGGGGCACCGGGGAGCTGTTTTTT. The chain carries TRBV7-9 and TRBJ2-2; 7 positions agree with TRBD1. Looked up from germline, CDR1 is SEHNR and CDR2 is FQNEAQ (reference sequence). V lost 8 bases and J lost 4; bases outside the gene matches: 1. CDR3 length equals 12 residues.